This is a list of T cell receptor beta chains from one sample in a study of blood T cell repertoires in COVID-19. Clones were sequenced by immunoSEQ multiplex PCR, and TCRdb holds only the in-frame ones, with some missing. Of around 450,000 clones detected, roughly 89% appear once; the ten largest clones hold 4% to 5.5%. What was sequenced was peripheral blood. The receptors were gathered from a woman aged 25 to 39 with acute or convalescent COVID-19. The CDR3 runs from the conserved cysteine through the conserved F or W. The D gene is left open where the match is weak. Rows give clone size only sometimes, using once, few, many, or a class for an expanded clone.

j_gene: TRBJ2-3; d_gene: NA; abundance: NA; v_gene: TRBV6-4; CDR3aa: CASSDSNRKGDTQYF; CDR3nt: TGTGCCAGCAGTGACTCGAACCGGAAGGGGGATACGCAGTATTTT
j_gene: TRBJ2-5; d_gene: TRBD1; abundance: NA; v_gene: TRBV9; CDR3aa: CASSPQRTGGSETQYF; CDR3nt: TGTGCCAGCAGCCCTCAAAGGACAGGGGGGTCAGAGACCCAGTACTTC
j_gene: TRBJ2-5; d_gene: NA; abundance: NA; v_gene: TRBV7-6; CDR3aa: CASSRKSGETQYF; CDR3nt: TGTGCCAGCAGCCGAAAATCGGGAGAGACCCAGTACTTC
j_gene: TRBJ1-5; d_gene: NA; abundance: few; v_gene: TRBV2; CDR3aa: CASKGRGLDNQPQHF; CDR3nt: TGTGCCAGCAAGGGGCGGGGGCTTGACAATCAGCCCCAGCATTTT
j_gene: TRBJ2-1; d_gene: TRBD2; abundance: NA; v_gene: TRBV5-4; CDR3aa: CASSSSGGTSYNEQFF; CDR3nt: TGTGCCAGCAGCTCAAGCGGGGGGACCTCCTACAATGAGCAGTTCTTC
j_gene: TRBJ2-2; d_gene: TRBD2; abundance: NA; v_gene: TRBV28; CDR3aa: CASSSPPGGGELFF; CDR3nt: TGTGCCAGCAGTTCTCCACCGGGGGGTGGGGAGCTGTTTTTT
j_gene: TRBJ2-5; d_gene: TRBD2; abundance: NA; v_gene: TRBV2; CDR3aa: CASSEASGGGQETQYF; CDR3nt: TGTGCCAGCAGTGAAGCTAGCGGGGGGGGCCAGGAGACCCAGTACTTC
j_gene: TRBJ1-6; d_gene: NA; abundance: few; v_gene: TRBV9; CDR3aa: CASSVEGRRNSPLHF; CDR3nt: TGTGCCAGCAGCGTAGAGGGCAGGAGGAATTCACCCCTCCACTTT
j_gene: TRBJ2-3; d_gene: TRBD2; abundance: NA; v_gene: TRBV5-6; CDR3aa: CASSPSGGITDTQYF; CDR3nt: TGTGCCAGCAGCCCGAGCGGGGGGATCACAGATACGCAGTATTTT
j_gene: TRBJ2-7; d_gene: TRBD1; abundance: NA; v_gene: TRBV7-9; CDR3aa: CASSLTTGAYEQYF; CDR3nt: TGTGCCAGCAGCCTAACGACAGGGGCCTACGAGCAGTACTTC
j_gene: TRBJ1-1; d_gene: NA; abundance: NA; v_gene: TRBV27; CDR3aa: CASRTGLNTEAFF; CDR3nt: TGTGCCAGCAGGACAGGTTTGAACACTGAAGCTTTCTTT
j_gene: TRBJ2-1; d_gene: NA; abundance: NA; v_gene: TRBV1; CDR3aa: CTSSRWTSGDPGVGVYNEQFF; CDR3nt: TGCACCAGCAGCCGCTGGACTAGCGGGGACCCGGGGGTCGGAGTCTACAATGAGCAGTTCTTC
j_gene: TRBJ1-2; d_gene: NA; abundance: once; v_gene: TRBV3-1/TRBV3-2; CDR3aa: CASSQDPPGGRGYGYTF; CDR3nt: TGTGCCAGCAGCCAAGATCCCCCGGGGGGGAGAGGCTATGGCTACACCTTC
j_gene: TRBJ2-3; d_gene: NA; abundance: NA; v_gene: TRBV29-1; CDR3aa: CSVMTGTDTQYF; CDR3nt: TGCAGCGTTATGACAGGCACAGATACGCAGTATTTT
j_gene: TRBJ2-4; d_gene: NA; abundance: NA; v_gene: TRBV7-2; CDR3aa: CASSQGLSLAKNIQYF; CDR3nt: TGTGCCAGCAGCCAGGGACTTTCACTAGCCAAAAACATTCAGTACTTC
j_gene: TRBJ2-5; d_gene: NA; abundance: NA; v_gene: TRBV5-1; CDR3aa: CASRAQETQYF; CDR3nt: TGCGCCAGCAGAGCACAGGAGACCCAGTACTTC
j_gene: TRBJ1-2; d_gene: NA; abundance: NA; v_gene: TRBV7-9; CDR3aa: CASSLDEYGYTF; CDR3nt: TGTGCCAGCAGCTTAGATGAGTATGGCTACACCTTC
j_gene: TRBJ1-4; d_gene: NA; abundance: NA; v_gene: TRBV30; CDR3aa: CAWRQDSNEKLFF; CDR3nt: TGTGCCTGGAGACAGGACAGTAATGAAAAACTGTTTTTT
j_gene: TRBJ2-1; d_gene: NA; abundance: NA; v_gene: TRBV18; CDR3aa: CASSPPISEQFF; CDR3nt: TGTGCCAGCTCACCACCGATCAGTGAGCAGTTCTTC
j_gene: TRBJ1-1; d_gene: NA; abundance: NA; v_gene: TRBV11-2; CDR3aa: CASSLDGHLNTEAFF; CDR3nt: TGTGCCAGCAGCTTAGATGGACACTTGAACACTGAAGCTTTCTTT
j_gene: TRBJ1-2; d_gene: NA; abundance: NA; v_gene: TRBV5-1; CDR3aa: CASSLGQGAGYTF; CDR3nt: TGCGCCAGCAGCTTGGGGCAGGGCGCTGGCTACACCTTC
j_gene: TRBJ1-2; d_gene: TRBD1; abundance: NA; v_gene: TRBV5-1; CDR3aa: CASSLGDREVGYTF; CDR3nt: TGCGCCAGCAGCTTGGGAGACAGGGAGGTTGGCTACACCTTC
j_gene: TRBJ2-1; d_gene: NA; abundance: NA; v_gene: TRBV5-1; CDR3aa: CASSLGGINEQFF; CDR3nt: TGCGCCAGCAGCTTGGGCGGAATCAATGAGCAGTTCTTC
j_gene: TRBJ2-1; d_gene: NA; abundance: NA; v_gene: TRBV6-5; CDR3aa: CASSYSFRSSYNEQFF; CDR3nt: TGTGCCAGCAGTTACTCGTTCAGGTCGTCCTACAATGAGCAGTTCTTC
j_gene: TRBJ1-5; d_gene: NA; abundance: NA; v_gene: TRBV6-1; CDR3aa: CASSSKTGQNQPQHF; CDR3nt: TGTGCCAGCAGTTCGAAAACGGGACAAAATCAGCCCCAGCATTTT
j_gene: TRBJ2-1; d_gene: NA; abundance: few; v_gene: TRBV28; CDR3aa: CASSASRELVYYQQFF; CDR3nt: TGTGCCAGCAGCGCATCACGGGAACTAGTCTACTATCAGCAGTTCTTC
j_gene: TRBJ1-1; d_gene: TRBD1; abundance: NA; v_gene: TRBV12-5; CDR3aa: CASGGGTGGSMNTEAFF; CDR3nt: TGTGCTAGTGGGGGCGGGACAGGGGGTTCCATGAACACTGAAGCTTTCTTT
j_gene: TRBJ2-7; d_gene: TRBD1; abundance: NA; v_gene: TRBV3-1/TRBV3-2; CDR3aa: CASSQAWTGGYEQYF; CDR3nt: TGTGCCAGCAGCCAAGCTTGGACAGGGGGCTACGAGCAGTACTTC